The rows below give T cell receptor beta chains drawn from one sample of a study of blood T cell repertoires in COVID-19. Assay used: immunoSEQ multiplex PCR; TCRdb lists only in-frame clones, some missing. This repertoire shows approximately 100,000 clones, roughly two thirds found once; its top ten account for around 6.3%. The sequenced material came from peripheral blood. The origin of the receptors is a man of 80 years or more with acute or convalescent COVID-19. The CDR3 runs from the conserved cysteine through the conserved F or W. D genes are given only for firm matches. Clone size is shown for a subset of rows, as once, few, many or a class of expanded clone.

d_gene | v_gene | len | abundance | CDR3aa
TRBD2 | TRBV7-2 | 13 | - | CASSSSGPYEQYF
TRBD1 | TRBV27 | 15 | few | CASSFWQGASYEQYF
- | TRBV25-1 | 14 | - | CASMGLSSGNTIYF
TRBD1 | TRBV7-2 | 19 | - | CASSPRTGRGFATNEKLFF
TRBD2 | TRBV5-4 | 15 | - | CASRTSGGGTDTQYF
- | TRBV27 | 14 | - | CASSLGFPSYEQYF
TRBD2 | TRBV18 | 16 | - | CASSDGTSKSTGELFF
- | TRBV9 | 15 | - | CASSVEGDFNQPQHF
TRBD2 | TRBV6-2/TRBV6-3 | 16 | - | CASSYSTGLAGGEQYF
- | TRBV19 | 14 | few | CASQIRQNTGELFF
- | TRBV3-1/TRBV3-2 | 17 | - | CASSQHRPPGKGNTIYF
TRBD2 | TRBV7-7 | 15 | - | CASSKAGVGTGELFF
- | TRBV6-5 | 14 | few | CASRGTREDEKLFF
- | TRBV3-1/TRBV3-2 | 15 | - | CASSQGPNSGNTIYF
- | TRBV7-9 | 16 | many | CASSLGASGLYNEQFF
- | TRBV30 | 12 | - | CAWYTGFYGYTF
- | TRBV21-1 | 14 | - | CALAGAWSSYEQYF
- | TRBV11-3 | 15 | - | CASSPGGTVQETQYF
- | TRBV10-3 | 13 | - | CATRDTSNYGYTF
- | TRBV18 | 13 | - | CASSVRSHNEQFF
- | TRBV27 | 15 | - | CASSLGLSNHLEQYF
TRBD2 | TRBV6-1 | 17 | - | CASSEDWTSGFEWEQYF
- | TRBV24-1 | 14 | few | CATSANSYNSPLHF
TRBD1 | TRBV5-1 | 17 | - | CASSLNPGGMSGNTIYF
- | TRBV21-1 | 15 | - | CASSITSSSYNEQFF
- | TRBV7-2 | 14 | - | CASSQGTANTEAFF
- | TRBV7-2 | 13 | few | CASSLARQETQYF
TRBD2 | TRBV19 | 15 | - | CASRGAGVGTDTQYF
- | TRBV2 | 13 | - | CASSVEFFSPLHF
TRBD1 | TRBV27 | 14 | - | CASSIRTGVNGYTF
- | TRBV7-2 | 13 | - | CASRTGEQETQYF
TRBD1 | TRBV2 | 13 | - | CASSLVGQGGGFF
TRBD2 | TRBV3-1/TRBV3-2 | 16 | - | CASSSLAGLSYNEQFF
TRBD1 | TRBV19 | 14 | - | CASSDRGRIQPQHF
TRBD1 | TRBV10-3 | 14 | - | CAIRNRGLGSPLHF
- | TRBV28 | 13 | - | CASSLQPLTGYTF
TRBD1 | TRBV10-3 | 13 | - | CAISGGTAYGYTF
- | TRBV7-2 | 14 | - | CASSFTGSGTEAFF
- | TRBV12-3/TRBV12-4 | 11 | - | CASSLGSEAFF
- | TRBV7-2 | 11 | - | CASSLFNEQYF
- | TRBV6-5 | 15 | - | CASSRGMGMYNEQFF
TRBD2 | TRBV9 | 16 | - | CASSASPGTSGNEQFF
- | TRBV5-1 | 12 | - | CASSLVADTQYF
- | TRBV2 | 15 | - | CASSEGAGSNQPQHF
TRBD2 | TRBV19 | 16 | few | CASSMVGTSGSIMQYF
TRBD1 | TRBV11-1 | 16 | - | CASSLYRGQGMDTQYF
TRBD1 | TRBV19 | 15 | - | CASSIRGQGWETQYF
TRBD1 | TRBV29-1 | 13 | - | CSVVGQAEPEAFF
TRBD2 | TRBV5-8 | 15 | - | CASSSAGGKKNIQYF
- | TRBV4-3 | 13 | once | CASSLQENTEAFF
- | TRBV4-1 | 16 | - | CASSRTFIGGSEKLFF
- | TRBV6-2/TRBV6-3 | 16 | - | CASSREQGFSYNEQFF
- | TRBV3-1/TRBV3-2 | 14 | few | CASSQDLMTDTQYF
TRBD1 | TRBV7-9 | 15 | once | CASSVSSGQGITQYF
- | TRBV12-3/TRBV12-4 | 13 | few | CASSLRQGGEQFF
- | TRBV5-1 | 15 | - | CASSLIGTSYNEQFF
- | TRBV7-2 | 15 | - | CASCIQGGLYNEQFF